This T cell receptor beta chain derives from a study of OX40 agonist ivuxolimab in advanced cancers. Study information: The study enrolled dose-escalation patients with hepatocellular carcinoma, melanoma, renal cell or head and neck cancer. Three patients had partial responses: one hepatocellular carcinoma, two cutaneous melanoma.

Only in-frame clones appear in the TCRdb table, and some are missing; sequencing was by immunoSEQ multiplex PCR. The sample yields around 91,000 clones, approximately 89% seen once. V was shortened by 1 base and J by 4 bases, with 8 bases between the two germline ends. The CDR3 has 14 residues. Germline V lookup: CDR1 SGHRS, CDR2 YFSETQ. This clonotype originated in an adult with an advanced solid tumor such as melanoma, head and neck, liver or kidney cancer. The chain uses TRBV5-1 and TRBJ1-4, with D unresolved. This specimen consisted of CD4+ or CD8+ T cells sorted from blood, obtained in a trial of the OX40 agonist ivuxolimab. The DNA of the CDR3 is TGCGCCAGCAGCTTGTACCAGATTAATGAAAAACTGTTTTTT. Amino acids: CASSLYQINEKLFF. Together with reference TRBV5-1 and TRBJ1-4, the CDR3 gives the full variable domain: KAGVTQTPRYLIKTRGQQVTLSCSPISGHRSVSWYQQTPGQGLQFLFEYFSETQRNKGNFPGRFSGRQFSNSRSEMNVSTLELGDSALYLCASSLYQINEKLFFGSGTQLSVL.